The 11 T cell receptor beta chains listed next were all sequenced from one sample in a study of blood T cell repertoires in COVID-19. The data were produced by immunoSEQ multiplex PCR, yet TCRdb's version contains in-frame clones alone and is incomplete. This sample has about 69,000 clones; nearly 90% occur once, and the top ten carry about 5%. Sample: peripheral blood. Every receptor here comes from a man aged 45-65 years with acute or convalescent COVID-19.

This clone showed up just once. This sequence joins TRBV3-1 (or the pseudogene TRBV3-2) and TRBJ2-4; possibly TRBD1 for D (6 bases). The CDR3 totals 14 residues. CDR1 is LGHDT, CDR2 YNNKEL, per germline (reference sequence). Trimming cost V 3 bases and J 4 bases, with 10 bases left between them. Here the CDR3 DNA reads TGTGCCAGCAGCCAGGGCACAGGGAAAAACATTCAGTACTTC. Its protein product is CASSQGTGKNIQYF.

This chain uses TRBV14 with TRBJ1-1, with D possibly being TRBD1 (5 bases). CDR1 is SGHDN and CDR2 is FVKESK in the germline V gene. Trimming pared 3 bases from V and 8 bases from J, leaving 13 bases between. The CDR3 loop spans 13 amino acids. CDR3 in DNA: TGTGCCAGCAGCCAGGTCTGGGGGGGGGAAGCTTTCTTT. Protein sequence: CASSQVWGGEAFF.

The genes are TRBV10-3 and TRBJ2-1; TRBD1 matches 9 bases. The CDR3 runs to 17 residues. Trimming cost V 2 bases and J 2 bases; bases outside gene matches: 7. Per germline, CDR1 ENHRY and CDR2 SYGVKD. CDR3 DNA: TGTGCCATCAGTGAGCCTCCTGACAGGGGGGCCTACAATGAGCAGTTCTTC. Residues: CAISEPPDRGAYNEQFF.

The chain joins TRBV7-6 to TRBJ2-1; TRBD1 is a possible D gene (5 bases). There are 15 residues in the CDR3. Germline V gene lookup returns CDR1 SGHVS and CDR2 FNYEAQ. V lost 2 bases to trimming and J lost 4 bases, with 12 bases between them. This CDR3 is CASSLSGPGYNEQFF. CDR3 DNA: TGTGCCAGCAGCTTATCGGGCCCAGGGTACAATGAGCAGTTCTTC. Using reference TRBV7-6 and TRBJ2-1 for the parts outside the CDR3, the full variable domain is GAGVSQSPRYKVTKRGQDVALRCDPISGHVSLYWYRQALGQGPEFLTYFNYEAQQDKSGLPNDRFSAERPEGSISTLTIQRTEQRDSAMYRCASSLSGPGYNEQFFGPGTRLTVL.

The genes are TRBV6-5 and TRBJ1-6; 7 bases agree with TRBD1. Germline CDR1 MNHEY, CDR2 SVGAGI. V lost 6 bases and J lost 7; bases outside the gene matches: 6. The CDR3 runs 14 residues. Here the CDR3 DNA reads TGTGCCAGCAGAGGCGACAGGGAGAATTCACCCCTCCACTTT. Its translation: CASRGDRENSPLHF.

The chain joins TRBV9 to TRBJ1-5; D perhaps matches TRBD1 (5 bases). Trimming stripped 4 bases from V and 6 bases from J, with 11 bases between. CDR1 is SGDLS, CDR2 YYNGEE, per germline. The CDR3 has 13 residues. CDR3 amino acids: CASSSQGSQPQHF. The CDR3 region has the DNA TGTGCCAGCAGCTCGCAGGGATCTCAGCCCCAGCATTTT.

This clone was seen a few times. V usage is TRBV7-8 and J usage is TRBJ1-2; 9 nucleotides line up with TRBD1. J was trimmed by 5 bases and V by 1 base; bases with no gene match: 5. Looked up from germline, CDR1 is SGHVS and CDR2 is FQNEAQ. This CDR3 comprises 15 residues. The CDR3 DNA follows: TGTGCCAGCAGCTTAGGCGGGACAGGGACATATGGCTACACCTTC. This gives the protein CASSLGGTGTYGYTF.

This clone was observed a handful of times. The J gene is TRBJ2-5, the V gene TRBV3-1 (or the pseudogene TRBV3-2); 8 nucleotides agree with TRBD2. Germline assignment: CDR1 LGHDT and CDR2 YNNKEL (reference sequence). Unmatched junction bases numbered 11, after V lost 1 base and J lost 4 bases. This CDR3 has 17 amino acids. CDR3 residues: CASSQVVAGPSPETQYF. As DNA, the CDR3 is TGTGCCAGCAGCCAAGTAGTAGCGGGACCTTCCCCAGAGACCCAGTACTTC.

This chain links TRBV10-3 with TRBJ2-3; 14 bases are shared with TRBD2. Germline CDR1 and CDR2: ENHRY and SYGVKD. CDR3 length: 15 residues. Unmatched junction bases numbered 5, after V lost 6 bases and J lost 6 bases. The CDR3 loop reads CAIRGLAGGGDTQYF. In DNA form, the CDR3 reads TGTGCCATCAGAGGACTAGCGGGAGGAGGGGATACGCAGTATTTT.

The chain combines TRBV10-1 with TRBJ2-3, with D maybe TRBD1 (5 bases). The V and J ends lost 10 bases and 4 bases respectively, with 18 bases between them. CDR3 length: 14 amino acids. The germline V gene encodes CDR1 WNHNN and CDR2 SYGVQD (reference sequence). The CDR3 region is CATPFGQGADTQYF. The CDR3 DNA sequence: TGCGCCACCCCATTTGGGCAGGGCGCAGATACGCAGTATTTT.

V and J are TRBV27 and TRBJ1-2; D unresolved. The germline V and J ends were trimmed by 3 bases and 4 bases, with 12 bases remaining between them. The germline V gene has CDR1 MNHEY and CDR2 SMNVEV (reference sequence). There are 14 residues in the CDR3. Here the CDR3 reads CASSFNSFGYGYTF. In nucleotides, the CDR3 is TGTGCCAGCAGTTTCAACAGTTTTGGCTATGGCTACACCTTC.